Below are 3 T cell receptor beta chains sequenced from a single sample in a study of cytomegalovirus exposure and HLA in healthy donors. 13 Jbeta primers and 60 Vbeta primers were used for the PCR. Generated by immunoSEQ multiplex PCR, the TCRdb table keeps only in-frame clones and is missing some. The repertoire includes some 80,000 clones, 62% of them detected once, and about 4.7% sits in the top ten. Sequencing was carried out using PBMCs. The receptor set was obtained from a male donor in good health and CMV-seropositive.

The CDR3 sequence: CASSKKIGDYEQYF. CDR3 bases: TGTGCCAGCAGCAAAAAGATAGGGGACTACGAGCAGTACTTC. V gene TRBV21-1 combines with J gene TRBJ2-7; TRBD1, as called in the table, went unchecked against the DNA. TRBV21-1 is reported as a pseudogene. CDR3 length equals 14 residues.

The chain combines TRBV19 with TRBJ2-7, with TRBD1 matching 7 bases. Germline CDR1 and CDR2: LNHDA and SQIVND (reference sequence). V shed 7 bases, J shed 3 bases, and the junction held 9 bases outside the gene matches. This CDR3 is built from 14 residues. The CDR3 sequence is CASKKDAGGYEQYF. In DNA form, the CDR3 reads TGTGCCAGTAAGAAGGATGCAGGGGGCTACGAGCAGTACTTC.

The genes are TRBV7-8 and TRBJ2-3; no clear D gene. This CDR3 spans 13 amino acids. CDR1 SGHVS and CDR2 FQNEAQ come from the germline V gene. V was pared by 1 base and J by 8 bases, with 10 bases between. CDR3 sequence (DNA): TGTGCCAGCAGCTTAGACCCGGAGAGTACGCAGTATTTT. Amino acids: CASSLDPESTQYF.